The clone carrying this T cell receptor (beta chain) occurred a few times. This entry is derived from a study of blood T cell repertoires in COVID-19. Study information: The United States, Italy and Spain supplied acute and convalescent COVID-19 samples. T cells, B-cell-depleted T cells, or PBMCs supplied cDNA or gDNA.

V lost 5 bases and J lost 5; bases outside the gene matches: 9. The CDR3 length is 16 residues. Per the germline V gene, CDR1 is LNHDA and CDR2 is SQIVND (reference sequence). Authors' methods: Quantification of nucleated cells was approximated via reference gene primer amplification. Assay: immunoSEQ multiplex PCR; the TCRdb copy retains only in-frame clones and omits some. D and trimming were read from the DNA, whereas the V and J calls and clone size are those reported in that table. The sample comprises some 200,000 clones, 85% to 90% of which are singletons, and 4.5% to 7.5% rests with the top ten.

The chain combines TRBV19 with TRBJ2-4; 10 bases are shared with TRBD1. Sequenced material: peripheral blood. The sequence was collected from an elderly man with acute or convalescent COVID-19. CDR3 sequence reads: CASSPGQGGTQNIQYF. The CDR3 nucleotides read TGTGCCAGTAGTCCCGGACAGGGGGGGACCCAAAACATTCAGTACTTC. The full variable domain, rest sourced from reference TRBV19 and TRBJ2-4, is DGGITQSPKYLFRKEGQNVTLSCEQNLNHDAMYWYRQDPGQGLRLIYYSQIVNDFQKGDIAEGYSVSREKKESFPLTVTSAQKNPTAFYLCASSPGQGGTQNIQYFGAGTRLSVL.